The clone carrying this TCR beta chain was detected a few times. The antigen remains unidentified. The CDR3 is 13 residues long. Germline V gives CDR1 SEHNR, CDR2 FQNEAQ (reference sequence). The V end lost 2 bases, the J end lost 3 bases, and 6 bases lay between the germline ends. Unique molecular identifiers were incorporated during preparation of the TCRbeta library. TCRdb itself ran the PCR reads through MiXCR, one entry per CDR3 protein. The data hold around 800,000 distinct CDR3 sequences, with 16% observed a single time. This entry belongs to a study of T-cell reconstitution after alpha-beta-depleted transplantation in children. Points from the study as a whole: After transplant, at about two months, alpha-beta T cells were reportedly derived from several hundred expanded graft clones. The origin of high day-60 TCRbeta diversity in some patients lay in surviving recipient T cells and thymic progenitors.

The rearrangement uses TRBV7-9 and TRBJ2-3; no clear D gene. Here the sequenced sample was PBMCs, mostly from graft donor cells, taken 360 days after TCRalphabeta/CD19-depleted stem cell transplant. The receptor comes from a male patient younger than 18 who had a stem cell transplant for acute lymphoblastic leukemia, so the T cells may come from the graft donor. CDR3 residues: CASSLIKTDTQYF. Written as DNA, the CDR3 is TGTGCCAGCAGCTTAATCAAAACAGATACGCAGTATTTT.